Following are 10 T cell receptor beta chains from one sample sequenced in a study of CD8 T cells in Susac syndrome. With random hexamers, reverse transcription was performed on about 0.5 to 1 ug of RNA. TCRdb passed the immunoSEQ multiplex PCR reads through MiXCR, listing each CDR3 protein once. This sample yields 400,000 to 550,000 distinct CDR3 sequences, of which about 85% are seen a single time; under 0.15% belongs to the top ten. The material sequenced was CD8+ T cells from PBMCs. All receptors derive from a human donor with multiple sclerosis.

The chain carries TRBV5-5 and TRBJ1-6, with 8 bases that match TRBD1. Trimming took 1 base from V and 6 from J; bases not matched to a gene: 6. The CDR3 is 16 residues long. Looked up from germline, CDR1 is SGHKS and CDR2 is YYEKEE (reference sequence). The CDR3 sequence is CASSLLIGQGNSPLHF. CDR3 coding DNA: TGTGCCAGCAGCTTGCTAATCGGACAGGGTAATTCACCCCTCCACTTT.

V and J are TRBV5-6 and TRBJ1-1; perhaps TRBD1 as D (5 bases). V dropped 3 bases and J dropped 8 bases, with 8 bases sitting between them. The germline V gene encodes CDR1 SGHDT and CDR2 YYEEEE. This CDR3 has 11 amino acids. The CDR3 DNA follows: TGTGCCAGCAGCTGGGGGGACGAAGCTTTCTTT. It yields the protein CASSWGDEAFF. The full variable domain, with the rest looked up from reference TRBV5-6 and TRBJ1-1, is DAGVTQSPTHLIKTRGQQVTLRCSPKSGHDTVSWYQQALGQGPQFIFQYYEEEERQRGNFPDRFSGHQFPNYSSELNVNALLLGDSALYLCASSWGDEAFFGQGTRLTVV.

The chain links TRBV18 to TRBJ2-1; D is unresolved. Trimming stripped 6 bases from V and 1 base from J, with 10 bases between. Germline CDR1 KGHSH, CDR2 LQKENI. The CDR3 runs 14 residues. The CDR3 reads CASSHLESYNEQFF. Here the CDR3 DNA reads TGTGCCAGCTCCCACCTCGAATCCTACAATGAGCAGTTCTTC.

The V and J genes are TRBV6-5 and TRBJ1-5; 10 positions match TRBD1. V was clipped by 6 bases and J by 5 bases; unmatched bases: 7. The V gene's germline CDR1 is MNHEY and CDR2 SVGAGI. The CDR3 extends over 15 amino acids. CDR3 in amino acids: CASRLTGTGDQPQHF. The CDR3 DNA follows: TGTGCCAGCAGACTCACCGGGACAGGGGATCAGCCCCAGCATTTT.

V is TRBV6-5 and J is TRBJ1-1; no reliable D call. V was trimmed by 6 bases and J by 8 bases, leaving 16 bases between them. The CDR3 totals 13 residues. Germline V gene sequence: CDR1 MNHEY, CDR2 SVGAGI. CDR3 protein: CASSYVGAGEAFF. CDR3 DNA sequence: TGTGCCAGCAGCTACGTCGGCGCAGGAGAAGCTTTCTTT.

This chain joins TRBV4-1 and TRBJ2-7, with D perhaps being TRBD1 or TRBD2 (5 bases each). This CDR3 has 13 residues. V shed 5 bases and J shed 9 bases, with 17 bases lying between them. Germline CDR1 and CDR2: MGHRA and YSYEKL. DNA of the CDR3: TGCGCCAGCAGCTTTGACTCCGGTGGGGGGCAGTACTTC. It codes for CASSFDSGGGQYF.

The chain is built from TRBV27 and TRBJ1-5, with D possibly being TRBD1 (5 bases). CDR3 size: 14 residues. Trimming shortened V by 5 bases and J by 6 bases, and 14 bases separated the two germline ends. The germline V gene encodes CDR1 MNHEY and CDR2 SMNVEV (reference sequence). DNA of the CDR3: TGTGCCAGCAGTCCACTCCCGGGACCTCAGCCCCAGCATTTT. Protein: CASSPLPGPQPQHF.

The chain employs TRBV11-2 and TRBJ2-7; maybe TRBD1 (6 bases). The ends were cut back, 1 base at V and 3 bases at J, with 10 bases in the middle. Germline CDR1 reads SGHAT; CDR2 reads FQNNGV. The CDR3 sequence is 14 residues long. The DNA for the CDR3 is TGTGCCAGCAGCTTAGTTGGGACACTCTACGAGCAGTACTTC. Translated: CASSLVGTLYEQYF.

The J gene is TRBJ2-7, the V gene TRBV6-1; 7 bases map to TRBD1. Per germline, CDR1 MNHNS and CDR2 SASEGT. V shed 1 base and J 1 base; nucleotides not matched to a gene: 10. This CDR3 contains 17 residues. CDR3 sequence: CASSEGPQGVRSYEQYF. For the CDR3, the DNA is TGTGCCAGCAGTGAAGGGCCTCAGGGGGTGAGGTCCTACGAGCAGTACTTC.

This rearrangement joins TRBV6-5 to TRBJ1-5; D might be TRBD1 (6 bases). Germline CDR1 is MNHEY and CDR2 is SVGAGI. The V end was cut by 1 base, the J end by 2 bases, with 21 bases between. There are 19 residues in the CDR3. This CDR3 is CASSYFGGGRGKGNQPQHF. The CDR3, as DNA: TGTGCCAGCAGTTACTTCGGGGGAGGCAGGGGCAAGGGCAATCAGCCCCAGCATTTT.